This T cell receptor (beta chain) derives from a study of a mutant IDH1 vaccine in newly diagnosed glioma. Overall study context: Beginning 4-6 weeks after radiotherapy alone, or with temozolomide cycles, vaccination took place. Treated patients were around 60% male, about 38% female, mean age about 41 years.

Trimming took off 0 bases at V and 2 bases at J, with 15 bases between the two ends. CDR1 and CDR2 (germline): SGHRS, YFSETQ. This CDR3 comprises 16 residues. General observations from the study: Vaccine-induced responses were seen in approximately 93% of patients, spanning several MHC alleles.

This sample's time point: week 5, during vaccination. The vaccine gave 300 ug of a 20-mer mutant IDH1 peptide subcutaneously per dose. A note on this clone: What it binds is not known.

The repertoire was sequenced with immunoSEQ multiplex PCR; TCRdb's copy has only in-frame clones and lacks some. Found here are around 36,000 clones, roughly 90% of them singletons; the top ten hold around 2.5%. The source was PBMCs, collected from a glioma patient whose treatment included an IDH1 peptide vaccine. The sequence derives from a middle-aged man with glioma. J is TRBJ2-7 and V is TRBV5-1; no firm D call. The CDR3 protein is CASSLVVGPATYEQYF. Written as DNA, the CDR3 is TGCGCCAGCAGCTTGGTGGTCGGGCCTGCTACCTACGAGCAGTACTTC.